Described below is a single T cell receptor beta chain sequence and its context. Assay: immunoSEQ multiplex PCR; the TCRdb copy retains only in-frame clones and omits some. This sample has some 150,000 clones; around 91% occur once, and the top ten carry roughly 5.6%. The entry originates in a study of T cell responses to AZD1222 COVID-19 vaccine. Unmatched junction bases numbered 16, after V lost 3 bases and J lost 7 bases. The CDR3 totals 17 residues. CDR1 is LGHNA, CDR2 YNFKEQ, per germline. This sequence originates from an adult in good health. This specimen consisted of peripheral blood, obtained on day 0 of AZD1222 vaccination. This chain uses TRBV4-2 with TRBJ1-1, with TRBD1 matching over 8 bases. The CDR3 reads CASSHPDRGPMNFEAFF. The CDR3 bases are TGTGCCAGCAGCCACCCTGACAGGGGCCCTATGAACTTTGAAGCTTTCTTT.